Following are 30 T cell receptor beta chains from one sample sequenced in a study of neurological immune-mediated disorders (dated by TCRdb to about 2019). Library construction relied on 5' RACE. Sequencer: Illumina HiSeq 2500. The public reads were run again by TCRdb, first through fastp at Q25 and then through MiXCR, and only productive beta chains were kept. Each CDR3 protein appears once, grouped with its most common genes and DNA. This sample has 70,000 to 90,000 distinct CDR3 sequences in its table, and 5.8% of those were observed once. Jointly, the top ten make up roughly 7.9% of the sample. The intended sense of this specimen's time point label: longitudinal time-point 2. The sample comprised PBMCs. The receptors shown here come from a woman aged 60-75 years with multiple sclerosis.

This clonotype was found many times. The V call is TRBV15, the J call TRBJ2-2, with 7 bases lining up with TRBD1. The V gene end was trimmed by 8 bases and the J gene end by 0 bases; junction bases not matched to a gene: 6. CDR1 is LNHNV and CDR2 is YYDKDF in the germline V gene (reference sequence). The CDR3 is 15 amino acids. The CDR3 DNA is TGTGCCACCGTGGCGGACAGGACGAACACCGGGGAGCTGTTTTTT. Protein product: CATVADRTNTGELFF.

This clonotype occurred many times. The chain combines TRBV5-1 with TRBJ1-1; tentative D call: TRBD1 (6 bases). CDR1 is SGHRS, CDR2 YFSETQ, per germline. The CDR3 consists of 14 residues. The germline V and J ends were trimmed by 5 bases and 3 bases, with 14 bases remaining between them. In nucleotides, the CDR3 is TGCGCCAGCAGGGGTTACAGGGCTTACACTGAAGCTTTCTTT. Translating gives CASRGYRAYTEAFF.

This clonotype has a count of ten or more. This chain uses TRBV4-2 with TRBJ1-2, with a possible D match to TRBD1 (5 bases). This CDR3 region has 15 residues. Germline V gene data show CDR1 as LGHNA and CDR2 as YNFKEQ. V was trimmed by 0 bases and J by 1 base, leaving 9 bases between them. CDR3 in amino acids: CASSQDDGGNYGYTF. CDR3 nucleotide sequence: TGTGCCAGCAGCCAAGATGACGGGGGTAACTATGGCTACACCTTC.

The CDR3 here is CASSARTGSFYGYTF. CDR3 in DNA: TGTGCCAGCAGCGCAAGGACAGGGTCCTTCTATGGCTACACCTTC. This chain links TRBV9 with TRBJ1-2; 8 nucleotides align to TRBD1. CDR3 length: 15 amino acids. Per the germline V gene, CDR1 is SGDLS and CDR2 is YYNGEE. V shed 3 bases, J shed 4 bases, and the junction held 8 bases outside the gene matches.

The table lists this clonotype with many counts. The V call is TRBV5-1, the J call TRBJ2-1; D uncertain. Between the trimmed V and J ends, which lost 0 bases and 4 bases, there was a span of 11 bases. The germline V gene has CDR1 SGHRS and CDR2 YFSETQ. CDR3 length: 15 amino acids. CDR3 protein: CASSLALVGYNEQFF. CDR3 sequence (DNA): TGCGCCAGCAGCTTGGCCCTCGTGGGGTACAATGAGCAGTTCTTC.

This clonotype was seen ten or more times. The CDR3 DNA follows: TGTGCCAGCAGCCCACTGAGCTCTGGAAACACCATATATTTT. This translates into CASSPLSSGNTIYF. This rearrangement joins TRBV12-3 or TRBV12-4 to TRBJ1-3; D is unresolved. The CDR3 totals 14 residues. V gave up 6 bases and J gave up 0 bases, with 9 bases separating them.

This clonotype was counted ten times or more. V gene TRBV7-2 combines with J gene TRBJ1-2, with D perhaps TRBD1 (6 bases). The CDR3 is 14 residues long. With 6 bases removed from V and 5 bases from J, the gap between germline ends came to 16 bases. Germline-derived CDR1 and CDR2 are SGHTA and FQGNSA. CDR3 sequence: CASSRQEGVYGYTF. The CDR3 nucleotides are TGTGCCAGCAGTCGACAGGAGGGGGTTTATGGCTACACCTTC.

Ten or more counts support this clonotype. This chain links TRBV7-6 with TRBJ1-6, with D maybe TRBD1 (6 bases). Trimming shortened V by 5 bases and J by 9 bases, and 8 bases separated the two germline ends. Germline assignment: CDR1 SGHVS and CDR2 FNYEAQ. The CDR3 consists of 12 residues. The CDR3 coding sequence is TGTGCCAGCAGCCAGGACAGTTCACCCCTCCACTTT. Its protein is CASSQDSSPLHF.

There are many counts of this clonotype. The chain employs TRBV2 and TRBJ2-7; a possible D gene is TRBD2 (5 bases). Trimming took off 2 bases at V and 0 bases at J, with 8 bases between the two ends. This CDR3 has 14 amino acids. In germline, CDR1 is SNHLY, CDR2 FYNNEI. CDR3 in amino acids: CASSELAASYEQYF. Here the CDR3 DNA reads TGTGCCAGCAGTGAACTAGCAGCCTCCTACGAGCAGTACTTC.

This clonotype was found many times. V usage is TRBV11-2 and J usage is TRBJ2-1, with TRBD2 identical over 8 bases. Trimming took 5 bases from V and 0 from J; bases not matched to a gene: 3. The germline V gene encodes CDR1 SGHAT and CDR2 FQNNGV. This CDR3 is built from 15 residues. CDR3 sequence: CASSRAGGSYNEQFF. The CDR3 nucleotides are TGTGCCAGCAGCCGTGCGGGGGGCTCCTACAATGAGCAGTTCTTC. The whole variable domain, remainder taken from reference TRBV11-2 and TRBJ2-1, is EAGVAQSPRYKIIEKRQSVAFWCNPISGHATLYWYQQILGQGPKLLIQFQNNGVVDDSQLPKDRFSAERLKGVDSTLKIQPAKLEDSAVYLCASSRAGGSYNEQFFGPGTRLTVL.

This clonotype has a count of ten or more. The chain combines TRBV6-5 with TRBJ2-5; D unclear. This CDR3 spans 11 amino acids. V shed 7 bases and J shed 5 bases, with 8 bases lying between them. Germline V gene lookup returns CDR1 MNHEY and CDR2 SVGAGI. The CDR3: CASTGQETQYF. CDR3 nucleotides: TGTGCCAGCACCGGCCAGGAGACCCAGTACTTC.

The sample holds many counts of this clonotype. The chain links TRBV12-3 or TRBV12-4 to TRBJ2-5; 7 nucleotides agree with TRBD1. V shed 4 bases, J shed 2 bases, and the junction held 1 base outside the gene matches. The length of the CDR3 is 13 residues. The CDR3 here is CASSSDRQETQYF. In nucleotides, the CDR3 is TGTGCCAGCAGTTCGGACAGGCAAGAGACCCAGTACTTC.

At least ten counts were recorded for this clonotype. The rearrangement uses TRBV7-2 and TRBJ2-7; 9 bases fit TRBD1. Germline-derived CDR1 and CDR2 are SGHTA and FQGNSA. CDR3 size: 15 residues. V was pared by 3 bases and J by 6 bases, with 9 bases of the junction left unmatched. CDR3 residues: CASSFSGTGFFEQYF. Written as DNA, the CDR3 is TGTGCCAGCAGCTTCTCCGGGACAGGGTTTTTCGAGCAGTACTTC.

This clonotype was counted at least ten times. The chain is built from TRBV30 and TRBJ2-3; D is possibly TRBD2 (5 bases). Per germline, CDR1 GTSNPN and CDR2 SVGIG (reference sequence). The CDR3 spans 14 residues. V dropped 2 bases and J dropped 1 base, with 10 bases sitting between them. This CDR3 reads CAWSRGSRTDTQYF. CDR3 DNA: TGTGCCTGGAGTCGAGGGTCGCGCACAGATACGCAGTATTTT. The full variable domain, its missing parts supplied by reference TRBV30 and TRBJ2-3, is SQTIHQWPATLVQPVGSPLSLECTVEGTSNPNLYWYRQAAGRGLQLLFYSVGIGQISSEVPQNLSASRPQDRQFILSSKKLLLSDSGFYLCAWSRGSRTDTQYFGPGTRLTVL.

This clonotype was counted ten times or more. The chain carries TRBV7-2 and TRBJ1-5; 8 nucleotides agree with TRBD1. CDR3 length: 15 amino acids. J lost 2 bases, V lost 5 bases, and 5 bases had no gene match. The germline gives CDR1 SGHTA, CDR2 FQGNSA. CDR3 DNA: TGTGCCAGCAGCCCAAAGACAGGGGGCAATCAGCCCCAGCATTTT. It specifies CASSPKTGGNQPQHF.

The chain uses TRBV19 and TRBJ1-1, with a possible D match to TRBD1 (5 bases). The CDR3 covers 15 residues. V lost 3 bases, J lost 8 bases, and 19 bases lay in between. CDR1 and CDR2 (germline): LNHDA, SQIVND (reference sequence). CDR3 nucleotide sequence: TGTGCCAGTAGTATCGGCGACAGCCGGGCGGGGGAAGCTTTCTTT. Its protein product is CASSIGDSRAGEAFF.

This clonotype was detected a few times. The chain employs TRBV27 and TRBJ2-2, with no clear D. V was cut by 8 bases and J by 0 bases, with 16 bases left in between. The CDR3 totals 16 residues. The germline V gene has CDR1 MNHEY and CDR2 SMNVEV (reference sequence). CDR3 nucleotides: TGTGCCAGCGGCAAGTCCGGATACACGAACACCGGGGAGCTGTTTTTT. Translation: CASGKSGYTNTGELFF.

This clonotype was counted at least ten times. The chain couples TRBV20-1 to TRBJ1-5; 7 bases line up with TRBD1. V shed 6 bases and J 7 bases; nucleotides not matched to a gene: 12. This CDR3 spans 14 amino acids. The germline V gene encodes CDR1 DFQATT and CDR2 SNEGSKA (reference sequence). The DNA of the CDR3 is TGCAGTGCGACCTACGACAGGGCTGGGCAGCCCCAGCATTTT. It translates to CSATYDRAGQPQHF.

This clonotype was picked up many times. V gene TRBV6-2 or TRBV6-3 combines with J gene TRBJ2-1; either TRBD1 or TRBD2 may supply D (5 bases each). Trimming removed 2 bases at V and 7 bases at J, with 12 bases between. CDR1 is MNHEY and CDR2 is SVGEGT in the germline V gene. The CDR3 length is 14 residues. Here the CDR3 reads CASSYRPGPNEQFF. The CDR3 DNA is TGTGCCAGCAGTTACCGGCCGGGACCAAATGAGCAGTTCTTC.

In this sample, this clonotype turned up many times. This rearrangement joins TRBV10-2 to TRBJ2-5, with 13 bases identical to TRBD2. This CDR3 is built from 15 residues. J gave up 3 bases and V 6 bases, and 4 bases lay outside the gene matches. The germline V gene encodes CDR1 WSHSY and CDR2 SAAADI. DNA for the CDR3: TGCGCCAGCAGCCACGGACTAGCGGGGGAAGAGACCCAGTACTTC. Amino acid sequence: CASSHGLAGEETQYF.

This clonotype was observed many times. The gene calls are TRBV5-1 and TRBJ2-2, with D unresolved. CDR1 is SGHRS, CDR2 YFSETQ, per germline. The CDR3 runs to 13 residues. Trimming pared 4 bases from V and 5 bases from J, leaving 9 bases between. The CDR3, as DNA: TGCGCCAGCAGCGAGCGACCGACCGGGGAGCTGTTTTTT. Translating gives CASSERPTGELFF.

V gene TRBV14 combines with J gene TRBJ1-6; D unclear. The germline V and J ends were trimmed by 0 bases and 9 bases, with 9 bases remaining between them. Germline V gene data show CDR1 as SGHDN and CDR2 as FVKESK. This CDR3 region has 14 residues. The CDR3, as DNA: TGTGCCAGCAGCCAAGATCCCGGTTTTTCACCCCTCCACTTT. It yields the protein CASSQDPGFSPLHF.

This clonotype was seen at least ten times. The chain is built from TRBV6-1 and TRBJ2-7; D is unresolved. Deletions cut 1 base from V and 3 bases from J, with 1 base between. CDR3 length: 11 amino acids. Per the germline V gene, CDR1 is MNHNS and CDR2 is SASEGT. The CDR3 bases are TGTGCCAGCAGTGAAGACTACGAGCAGTACTTC. Its translation is CASSEDYEQYF.

This clonotype was observed at least ten times. This chain connects TRBV6-5 to TRBJ2-1; 10 nucleotides agree with TRBD2. The V gene's germline CDR1 is MNHEY and CDR2 SVGAGI. The CDR3 runs 17 residues. Trimming cost V 0 bases and J 3 bases; bases outside gene matches: 5. This chain's CDR3 is CASSYSSGGALYNEQFF. The CDR3 bases are TGTGCCAGCAGTTACTCGAGCGGGGGGGCCCTCTACAATGAGCAGTTCTTC.

V usage is TRBV27 and J usage is TRBJ1-2; 8 bases align to TRBD1. The CDR3 sequence is 14 residues long. Trimming took 3 bases from V and 4 from J; bases not matched to a gene: 4. Germline CDR1 is MNHEY and CDR2 is SMNVEV (reference sequence). Here the CDR3 DNA reads TGTGCCAGCAGTTTGGCAGGGGGCAGCTATGGCTACACCTTC. Translated: CASSLAGGSYGYTF.

This clonotype was observed a single time. The rearrangement joins TRBV28 to TRBJ2-5; D is unclear. V was cut by 6 bases and J by 3 bases, with 8 bases left in between. The CDR3 sequence is 12 residues long. Germline CDR1 reads MDHEN; CDR2 reads SYDVKM. As DNA, the CDR3 is TGTGCCAGCAGCTCCCCGAAAGAGACCCAGTACTTC. This gives the protein CASSSPKETQYF.

This clonotype was seen ten or more times. The gene calls are TRBV18 and TRBJ1-2; TRBD1 aligns across 9 bases. V was pared by 2 bases and J by 4 bases, with 5 bases of the junction left unmatched. CDR3 length: 15 amino acids. Germline loops: CDR1 KGHSH, CDR2 LQKENI. CDR3 sequence: CASSPSGQGAYGYTF. The CDR3 nucleotides are TGTGCCAGCTCACCATCGGGACAGGGAGCCTATGGCTACACCTTC.

Many counts were recorded for this clonotype. The J gene is TRBJ1-1, the V gene TRBV12-3 or TRBV12-4; TRBD1 aligns across 7 bases. J lost 4 bases, V lost 7 bases, and 9 bases had no gene match. The length of the CDR3 is 14 residues. CDR3: CASKDRDLGTEAFF. The CDR3 bases are TGTGCCAGCAAAGACAGGGATTTGGGCACTGAAGCTTTCTTT.

At least ten counts were recorded for this clonotype. V usage is TRBV20-1 and J usage is TRBJ2-7, with D hard to call. V was trimmed by 2 bases and J by 4 bases, leaving 3 bases between them. This CDR3 has 10 amino acids. Per the germline V gene, CDR1 is DFQATT and CDR2 is SNEGSKA (reference sequence). CDR3 sequence reads: CSARHYEQYF. The CDR3 DNA reads TGCAGTGCTAGACATTACGAGCAGTACTTC.

In this sample, this clonotype turned up a few times. V is TRBV20-1 and J is TRBJ2-5, with TRBD1 as a possible D gene (6 bases). The CDR3 covers 15 residues. The ends were cut back, 8 bases at V and 2 bases at J, with 21 bases in the middle. CDR1 and CDR2 (germline): DFQATT, SNEGSKA (reference sequence). The CDR3 loop reads CSSADATRGQETQYF. The DNA of the CDR3 is TGCAGTTCTGCTGACGCGACAAGGGGGCAAGAGACCCAGTACTTC.